The rows below give T cell receptor beta chains drawn from one sample of a study of CD4+ T cells in melanoma. Profiling relied on immunoSEQ multiplex PCR, and the TCRdb table lists in-frame clones only, not all of them. This table holds some 9,900 clones, less than 80% found once. Sequenced material: cells from a culture (not recorded whether cultured in vitro). Every receptor here comes from a human donor with melanoma. Each CDR3 is given with its conserved first and last residue. Fields, in order: D gene, V gene, J gene, clone size, CDR3 protein, CDR3 DNA. The D gene is left open where the match is weak. Clone size is given for some rows only: seen once, a few or many times, or a class if the clone is expanded.

d_gene: -; v_gene: TRBV6-1; j_gene: TRBJ2-7; abundance: few; CDR3aa: CASSEEPADAYEQYF; CDR3nt: TGTGCCAGCAGTGAAGAACCAGCAGACGCCTACGAGCAGTACTTC
d_gene: TRBD1; v_gene: TRBV6-5; j_gene: TRBJ1-1; abundance: -; CDR3aa: CASRVKQGDTEAFF; CDR3nt: TGTGCCAGCAGGGTAAAACAGGGGGACACTGAAGCTTTCTTT
d_gene: -; v_gene: TRBV28; j_gene: TRBJ2-2; abundance: once; CDR3aa: CASSSLTGELFF; CDR3nt: TGTGCCAGCAGTTCTCTCACCGGGGAGCTGTTTTTT
d_gene: -; v_gene: TRBV7-2; j_gene: TRBJ1-6; abundance: -; CDR3aa: CASSFLRGLNSPLHF; CDR3nt: TGTGCCAGCAGCTTCTTGAGGGGTCTTAATTCACCCCTCCACTTT
d_gene: TRBD1; v_gene: TRBV5-1; j_gene: TRBJ2-2; abundance: -; CDR3aa: CASSRTRDRSALFF; CDR3nt: TGCGCCAGCAGTAGAACACGGGACAGGTCTGCGCTGTTTTTT
d_gene: TRBD2; v_gene: TRBV5-1; j_gene: TRBJ2-1; abundance: -; CDR3aa: CASSGGVGGENEQFF; CDR3nt: TGCGCCAGCAGCGGCGGGGTGGGAGGGGAAAATGAGCAGTTCTTC
d_gene: -; v_gene: TRBV7-2; j_gene: TRBJ2-3; abundance: -; CDR3aa: CASSLSRGGYTDTQYF; CDR3nt: TGTGCCAGCAGCTTATCGAGAGGGGGGTACACAGATACGCAGTATTTT
d_gene: -; v_gene: TRBV19; j_gene: TRBJ2-3; abundance: few; CDR3aa: CASSINTDTQYF; CDR3nt: TGTGCCAGTAGTATCAACACAGATACGCAGTATTTT
d_gene: TRBD2; v_gene: TRBV11-3; j_gene: TRBJ2-1; abundance: -; CDR3aa: CASSLGVAGGYNEQFF; CDR3nt: TGTGCCAGCAGCTTAGGCGTCGCGGGGGGCTACAATGAGCAGTTCTTC
d_gene: -; v_gene: TRBV7-3; j_gene: TRBJ1-5; abundance: -; CDR3aa: CASSPTGPNQPQHF; CDR3nt: TGTGCCAGCAGCCCCACGGGGCCTAATCAGCCCCAGCATTTT
d_gene: -; v_gene: TRBV7-9; j_gene: TRBJ1-2; abundance: -; CDR3aa: CASSSPDRGSNGYTF; CDR3nt: TGTGCCAGCAGCTCCCCCGACCGAGGGAGTAACGGCTACACCTTC
d_gene: TRBD1; v_gene: TRBV9; j_gene: TRBJ1-4; abundance: -; CDR3aa: CASSVGQGMPTNEKLFF; CDR3nt: TGTGCCAGCAGCGTTGGACAGGGAATGCCAACTAATGAAAAACTGTTTTTT
d_gene: -; v_gene: TRBV19; j_gene: TRBJ1-5; abundance: few; CDR3aa: CASAMVGSNQPQHF; CDR3nt: TGTGCCAGTGCCATGGTTGGTAGCAATCAGCCCCAGCATTTT
d_gene: -; v_gene: TRBV18; j_gene: TRBJ2-7; abundance: -; CDR3aa: CASSPPGRLYEQYF; CDR3nt: TGTGCCAGCTCACCCCCCGGGAGACTCTACGAGCAGTACTTC
d_gene: TRBD1; v_gene: TRBV6-5; j_gene: TRBJ1-2; abundance: -; CDR3aa: CASSRDRLIYDGYTF; CDR3nt: TGTGCCAGCAGTCGGGACAGACTCATTTATGATGGCTACACCTTC
d_gene: -; v_gene: TRBV29-1; j_gene: TRBJ2-1; abundance: -; CDR3aa: CSVGQLTLRNEQFF; CDR3nt: TGCAGCGTTGGGCAGCTCACCCTACGCAATGAGCAGTTCTTC
d_gene: -; v_gene: TRBV2; j_gene: TRBJ2-5; abundance: once; CDR3aa: CASSEIGETQYF; CDR3nt: TGTGCCAGCAGCGAAATCGGAGAGACCCAGTACTTC
d_gene: -; v_gene: TRBV4-2; j_gene: TRBJ2-5; abundance: once; CDR3aa: CASSQDRFGARVQETQYF; CDR3nt: TGTGCCAGCAGCCAAGATAGATTCGGCGCTAGGGTTCAAGAGACCCAGTACTTC
d_gene: TRBD2; v_gene: TRBV5-1; j_gene: TRBJ2-3; abundance: once; CDR3aa: CASSGGLAGGYSTDTQYF; CDR3nt: TGCGCCAGCAGCGGCGGACTAGCGGGGGGGTATAGCACAGATACGCAGTATTTT
d_gene: TRBD1; v_gene: TRBV6-5; j_gene: TRBJ2-7; abundance: -; CDR3aa: CASSRTGSEQYF; CDR3nt: TGTGCCAGCAGCCGGACAGGGAGCGAGCAGTACTTC
d_gene: TRBD2; v_gene: TRBV5-1; j_gene: TRBJ2-3; abundance: -; CDR3aa: CASSLTSGSLDTQYF; CDR3nt: TGCGCCAGCAGCTTGACTAGCGGGTCTTTGGATACGCAGTATTTT
d_gene: TRBD2; v_gene: TRBV27; j_gene: TRBJ2-3; abundance: -; CDR3aa: CASRKTSGGGDTQYF; CDR3nt: TGTGCCAGCAGGAAGACTAGCGGGGGGGGAGATACGCAGTATTTT
d_gene: -; v_gene: TRBV4-1; j_gene: TRBJ1-6; abundance: -; CDR3aa: CASSQGRNFGSPLHF; CDR3nt: TGCGCCAGCAGCCAAGGACGCAACTTCGGGTCACCCCTCCACTTT